One and the same sample provided the 17 T cell receptor beta chains below, sequenced in a study of T cell responses to AZD1222 COVID-19 vaccine. The assay was immunoSEQ multiplex PCR, and TCRdb's table has in-frame clones only and misses some. This table holds fewer than 150,000 clones, about nine tenths found once. Sequencing was performed on peripheral blood, taken on day 0 of AZD1222 vaccination. The receptors originated from an adult in good health.

V gene TRBV5-1 combines with J gene TRBJ2-5; possibly TRBD2 for D (6 bases). The CDR3 is made up of 13 amino acids. Germline CDR1 is SGHRS and CDR2 is YFSETQ. V was shortened by 3 bases and J by 5 bases, with 11 bases between the two germline ends. This chain's CDR3 is CASSWTSGETQYF. In DNA, the CDR3 is TGCGCCAGCAGCTGGACCAGCGGGGAGACCCAGTACTTC.

J is TRBJ2-2 and V is TRBV11-2; 8 nucleotides line up with TRBD2. V shed 6 bases and J 3 bases; nucleotides not matched to a gene: 18. This CDR3 has 19 residues. Germline loops: CDR1 SGHAT, CDR2 FQNNGV. CDR3 nucleotides: TGTGCCAGCAGGTCCAGCTGGGGGGAGCTAGCGGGTGACACCGGGGAGCTGTTTTTT. Amino acid sequence: CASRSSWGELAGDTGELFF.

The chain has TRBV5-1 and TRBJ2-7; a weak D match, TRBD2 (6 bases). The germline CDR1 and CDR2 sequences are SGHRS and YFSETQ. The V end lost 1 base, the J end lost 1 base, and 15 bases lay between the germline ends. This CDR3 has 16 amino acids. CDR3 sequence (DNA): TGCGCCAGCAGCTTGAGCTTCGGGACTTCTTCCTACGAGCAGTACTTC. Translation: CASSLSFGTSSYEQYF.

The chain is built from TRBV4-2 and TRBJ2-3, with 10 bases matching TRBD1. The germline gives CDR1 LGHNA, CDR2 YNFKEQ. Trimming at V came to 0 bases and at J to 3 bases, leaving 6 bases not matched to a gene. The CDR3 is 17 residues long. Here the CDR3 DNA reads TGTGCCAGCAGCCAAGATATTCGGACAGGGGGGACAGATACGCAGTATTTT. Its protein is CASSQDIRTGGTDTQYF.

The V gene is TRBV14, the J gene TRBJ2-1; the D is unclear. The V end was cut by 4 bases, the J end by 4 bases, with 8 bases between. Germline lookup yields CDR1 SGHDN and CDR2 FVKESK. This CDR3 has 13 residues. The CDR3 DNA follows: TGTGCCAGCAGCCGCGACCTTTACAATGAGCAGTTCTTC. Translated: CASSRDLYNEQFF.

The chain links TRBV7-9 to TRBJ2-7; D not certain. The CDR3 totals 13 residues. Germline values: CDR1 SEHNR, CDR2 FQNEAQ (reference sequence). The V and J ends lost 4 bases and 0 bases respectively, with 7 bases between them. CDR3 sequence reads: CASSSQSSYEQYF. The CDR3 DNA follows: TGTGCCAGCAGCTCTCAAAGCTCCTACGAGCAGTACTTC.

The table lists this clone with a count of one. A read error may account for a junction end that differs from germline. The rearrangement links TRBV10-3 to TRBJ2-7; no reliable D call. This CDR3 has 12 residues. Germline V gene lookup returns CDR1 ENHRY and CDR2 SYGVKD. In DNA, the CDR3 is TGTGCCATCAGTGGTCCCTCCCACGAGCAGTACTTC. Translation: CAISGPSHEQYF.

This chain joins TRBV6-1 and TRBJ2-7; D is uncertain. The germline V and J ends were trimmed by 2 bases and 0 bases, with 11 bases remaining between them. Germline V gene sequence: CDR1 MNHNS, CDR2 SASEGT. The CDR3 runs to 15 residues. The CDR3 DNA sequence: TGTGCCAGCAGTGAATGGGATCTTAGCTCCTACGAGCAGTACTTC. This codes for CASSEWDLSSYEQYF.

About this clone itself: The junction departs from germline at one end; a sequencing error may be responsible. The chain has TRBV11-2 and TRBJ1-4; D gene unclear. This CDR3 has 16 residues. The germline V gene encodes CDR1 SGHAT and CDR2 FQNNGV. CDR3 DNA: TGTGCCAGCAGCCCCCCGGCAGGCAGCTCTACAGAAAAATTGTTTTTT. Translated, it gives CASSPPAGSSTEKLFF.

The J gene is TRBJ2-5, the V gene TRBV11-2; D possibly corresponds to TRBD1 (5 bases). The V end was cut by 3 bases, the J end by 5 bases, with 10 bases between. There are 13 residues in the CDR3. From germline, CDR1 is SGHAT and CDR2 FQNNGV. The CDR3 DNA sequence: TGTGCCAGCAGCTTGGGGCATCCGGAGACCCAGTACTTC. It yields the protein CASSLGHPETQYF. Full variable domain (outside the CDR3, taken from reference TRBV11-2 and TRBJ2-5): EAGVAQSPRYKIIEKRQSVAFWCNPISGHATLYWYQQILGQGPKLLIQFQNNGVVDDSQLPKDRFSAERLKGVDSTLKIQPAKLEDSAVYLCASSLGHPETQYFGPGTRLLVL.

The J gene is TRBJ2-5, the V gene TRBV7-9, with unresolved D. Germline V gives CDR1 SEHNR, CDR2 FQNEAQ (reference sequence). The CDR3 covers 12 residues. Trimming pared 5 bases from V and 4 bases from J, leaving 8 bases between. The CDR3 protein is CASSPTSETQYF. CDR3 DNA sequence: TGTGCCAGCAGCCCGACCTCAGAGACCCAGTACTTC.

CDR3 nucleotide sequence: TGTGCCAGTAGTAAGCGGCTCGAGAGGACTAGCCAAGAGACCCAGTACTTC. Translation: CASSKRLERTSQETQYF. The chain uses TRBV19 and TRBJ2-5; 7 bases line up with TRBD2. The CDR3 sequence is 17 residues long. The V segment lost 4 bases and the J segment 1 base; nucleotides outside the gene matches: 12. Germline V gives CDR1 LNHDA, CDR2 SQIVND (reference sequence).

The chain employs TRBV27 and TRBJ1-6; 8 nucleotides match TRBD1. Per germline, CDR1 MNHEY and CDR2 SMNVEV (reference sequence). The V and J ends lost 8 bases and 7 bases, in that order; junction bases with no gene match: 10. CDR3 size: 15 residues. CDR3 amino acids: CASGKDRVGNSPLHF. In DNA, the CDR3 is TGTGCCAGCGGTAAGGACAGGGTTGGGAATTCACCCCTCCACTTT.

In its sample, this clone was seen a few times. The genes are TRBV4-1 and TRBJ2-1, with 16 bases aligning to TRBD2. Germline values: CDR1 MGHRA, CDR2 YSYEKL. The CDR3 contains 20 residues. The V and J ends lost 4 bases and 0 bases, in that order; junction bases with no gene match: 9. The CDR3 protein is CASSRTGLAGGPGSYNEQFF. The CDR3 nucleotides read TGCGCCAGCAGCCGGACGGGACTAGCGGGGGGGCCGGGCTCCTACAATGAGCAGTTCTTC.

The chain employs TRBV27 and TRBJ2-7; 10 bases are shared with TRBD1. Germline CDR1 is MNHEY and CDR2 is SMNVEV (reference sequence). V gave up 6 bases and J gave up 5 bases; unmatched junction bases: 13. The length of the CDR3 is 16 residues. CDR3 residues: CASSSTGTGVVHEQYF. CDR3 bases: TGTGCCAGCAGCTCTACCGGGACAGGGGTCGTCCACGAGCAGTACTTC.

The chain has TRBV19 and TRBJ2-4, with D possibly matching TRBD2 (5 bases). Germline V gives CDR1 LNHDA, CDR2 SQIVND (reference sequence). The V end lost 6 bases, the J end lost 0 bases, and 15 bases lay between the germline ends. The CDR3 is 16 residues long. CDR3 bases: TGTGCCAGTAGCGATACACCCGCGGGAGCCAAAAACATTCAGTACTTC. Its translation is CASSDTPAGAKNIQYF.

This chain links TRBV19 with TRBJ2-2; 8 bases are a match to TRBD1. V dropped 8 bases and J dropped 1; count of bases not matched to a gene: 0. This CDR3 is 13 amino acids long. Germline CDR1 is LNHDA and CDR2 is SQIVND (reference sequence). The CDR3 DNA reads as TGTGCCAGTGGGACAGGGAACACCGGGGAGCTGTTTTTT. Amino acids: CASGTGNTGELFF.